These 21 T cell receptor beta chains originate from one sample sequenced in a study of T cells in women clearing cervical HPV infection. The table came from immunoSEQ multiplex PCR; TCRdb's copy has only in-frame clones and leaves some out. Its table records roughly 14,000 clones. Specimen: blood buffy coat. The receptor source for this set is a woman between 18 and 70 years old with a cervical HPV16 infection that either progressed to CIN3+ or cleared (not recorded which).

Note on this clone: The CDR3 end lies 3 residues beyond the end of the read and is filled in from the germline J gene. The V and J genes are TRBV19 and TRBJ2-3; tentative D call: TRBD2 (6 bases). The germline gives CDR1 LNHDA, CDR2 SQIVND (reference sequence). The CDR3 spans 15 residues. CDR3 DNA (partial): TGTGCCAGTAGTATTTCCGGACTACCCCAAGAGACG. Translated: CASSISGLPQET. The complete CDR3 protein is CASSISGLPQETQYF.

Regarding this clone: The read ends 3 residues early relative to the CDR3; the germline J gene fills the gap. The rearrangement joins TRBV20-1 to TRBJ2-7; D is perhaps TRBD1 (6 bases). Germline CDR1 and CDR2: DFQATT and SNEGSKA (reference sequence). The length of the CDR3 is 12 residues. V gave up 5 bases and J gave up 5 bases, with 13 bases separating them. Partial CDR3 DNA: TGCAGTGCTCGGCCCAACAGGGACGAG. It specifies CSARPNRDE. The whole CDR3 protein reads CSARPNRDEQYF.

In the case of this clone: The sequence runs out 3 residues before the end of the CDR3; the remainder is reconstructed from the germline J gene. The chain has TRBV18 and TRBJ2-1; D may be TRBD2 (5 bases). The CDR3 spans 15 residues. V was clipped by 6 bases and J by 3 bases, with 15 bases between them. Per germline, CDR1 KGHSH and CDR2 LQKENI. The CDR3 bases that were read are TGTGCCAGCTCTCAACTAGGAGGTCACTACAATGAG. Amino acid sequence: CASSQLGGHYNE. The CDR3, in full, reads CASSQLGGHYNEQFF. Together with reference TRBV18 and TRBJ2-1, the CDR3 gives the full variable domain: NAGVMQNPRHLVRRRGQEARLRCSPMKGHSHVYWYRQLPEEGLKFMVYLQKENIIDESGMPKERFSAEFPKEGPSILRIQQVVRGDSAAYFCASSQLGGHYNEQFFGPGTRLTVL.

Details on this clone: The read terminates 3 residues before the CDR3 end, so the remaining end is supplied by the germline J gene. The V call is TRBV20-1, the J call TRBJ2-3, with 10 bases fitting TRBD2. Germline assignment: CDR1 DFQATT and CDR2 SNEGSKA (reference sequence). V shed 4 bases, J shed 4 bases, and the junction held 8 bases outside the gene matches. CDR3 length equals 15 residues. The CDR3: CSANLAGGRSDTQYF. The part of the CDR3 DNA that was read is TGCAGTGCTAACTTAGCGGGGGGCCGCTCAGATACG.

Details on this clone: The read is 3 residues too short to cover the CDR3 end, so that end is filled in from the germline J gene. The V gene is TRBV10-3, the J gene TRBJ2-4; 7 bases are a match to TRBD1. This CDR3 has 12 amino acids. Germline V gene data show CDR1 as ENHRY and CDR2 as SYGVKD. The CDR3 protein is CAMRDSNYGQYF. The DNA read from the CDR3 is TGTGCCATGAGGGACAGTAACTATGGT.

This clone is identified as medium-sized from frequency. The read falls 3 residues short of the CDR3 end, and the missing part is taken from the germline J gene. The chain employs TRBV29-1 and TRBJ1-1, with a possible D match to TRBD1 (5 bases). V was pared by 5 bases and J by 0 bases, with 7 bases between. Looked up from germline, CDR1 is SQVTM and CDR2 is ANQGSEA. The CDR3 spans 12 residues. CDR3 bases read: TGCAGCGTTTGGACAATGAACACTGAA. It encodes CSVWTMNTE. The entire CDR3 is CSVWTMNTEAFF.

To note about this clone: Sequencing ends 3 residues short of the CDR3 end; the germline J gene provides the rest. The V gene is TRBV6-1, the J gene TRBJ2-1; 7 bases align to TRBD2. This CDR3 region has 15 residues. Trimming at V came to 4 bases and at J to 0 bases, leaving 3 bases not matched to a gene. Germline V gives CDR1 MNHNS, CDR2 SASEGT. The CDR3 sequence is CASSAGGGSYNEQFF. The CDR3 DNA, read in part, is TGTGCCAGCAGTGCGGGCGGGGGCTCCTACAATGAG.

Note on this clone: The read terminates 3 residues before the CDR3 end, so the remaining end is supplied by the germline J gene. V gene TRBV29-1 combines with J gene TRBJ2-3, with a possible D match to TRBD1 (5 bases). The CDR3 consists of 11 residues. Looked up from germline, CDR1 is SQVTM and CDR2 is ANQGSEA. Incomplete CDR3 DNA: TGCAGCGGACTCCAGGGAAAGACG. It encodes CSGLQGKT. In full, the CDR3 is CSGLQGKTQYF.

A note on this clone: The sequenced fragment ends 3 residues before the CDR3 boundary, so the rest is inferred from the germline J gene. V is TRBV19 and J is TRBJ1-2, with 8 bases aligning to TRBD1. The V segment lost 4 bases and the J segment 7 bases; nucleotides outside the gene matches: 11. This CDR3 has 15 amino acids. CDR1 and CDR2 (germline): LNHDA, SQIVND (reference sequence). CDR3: CASSTTPGQGGGYTF. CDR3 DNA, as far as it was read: TGTGCCAGTAGTACAACACCAGGACAGGGCGGTGGC.

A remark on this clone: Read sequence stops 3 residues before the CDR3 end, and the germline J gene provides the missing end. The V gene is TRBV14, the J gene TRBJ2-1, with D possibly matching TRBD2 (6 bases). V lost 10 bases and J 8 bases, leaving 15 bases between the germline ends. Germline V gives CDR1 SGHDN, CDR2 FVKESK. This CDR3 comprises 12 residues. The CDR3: CATGGTGDEQFF. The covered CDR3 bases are TGTGCCACTGGGGGGACGGGTGATGAG.

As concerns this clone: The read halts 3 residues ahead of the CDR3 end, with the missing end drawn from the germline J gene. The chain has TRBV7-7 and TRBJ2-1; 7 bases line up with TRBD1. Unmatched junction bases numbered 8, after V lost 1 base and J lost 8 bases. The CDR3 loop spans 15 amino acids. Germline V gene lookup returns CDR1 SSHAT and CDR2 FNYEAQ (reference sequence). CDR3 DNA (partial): TGTGCCAGCAGCTTAGGAGACAGGGCGGTCGATGAG. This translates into CASSLGDRAVDE. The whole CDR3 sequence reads CASSLGDRAVDEQFF.

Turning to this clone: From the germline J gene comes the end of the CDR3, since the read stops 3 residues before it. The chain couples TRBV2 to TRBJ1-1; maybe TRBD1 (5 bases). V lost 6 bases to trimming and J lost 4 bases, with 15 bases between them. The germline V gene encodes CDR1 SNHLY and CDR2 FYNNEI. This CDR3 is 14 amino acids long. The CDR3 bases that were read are TGTGCCAGCAGATCGATGGGGCCGGGCACTGAA. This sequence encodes CASRSMGPGTE. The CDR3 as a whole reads CASRSMGPGTEAFF.

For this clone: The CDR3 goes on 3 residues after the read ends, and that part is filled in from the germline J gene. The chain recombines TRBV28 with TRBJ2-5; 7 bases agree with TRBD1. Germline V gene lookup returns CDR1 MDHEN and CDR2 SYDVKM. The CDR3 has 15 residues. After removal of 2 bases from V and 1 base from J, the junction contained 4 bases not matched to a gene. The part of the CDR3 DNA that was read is TGTGCCAGCAGTTTACCACAGGGGCTCCAAGAGACC. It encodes CASSLPQGLQET. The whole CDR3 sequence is CASSLPQGLQETQYF.

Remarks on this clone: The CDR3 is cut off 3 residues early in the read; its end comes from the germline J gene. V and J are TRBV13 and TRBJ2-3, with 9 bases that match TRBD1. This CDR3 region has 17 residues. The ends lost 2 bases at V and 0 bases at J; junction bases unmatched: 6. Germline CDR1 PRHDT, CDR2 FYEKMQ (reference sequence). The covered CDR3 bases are TGTGCCAGCAGCTTACTTTCGGGACAGGGAAGCACAGATACG. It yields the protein CASSLLSGQGSTDT. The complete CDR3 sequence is CASSLLSGQGSTDTQYF.

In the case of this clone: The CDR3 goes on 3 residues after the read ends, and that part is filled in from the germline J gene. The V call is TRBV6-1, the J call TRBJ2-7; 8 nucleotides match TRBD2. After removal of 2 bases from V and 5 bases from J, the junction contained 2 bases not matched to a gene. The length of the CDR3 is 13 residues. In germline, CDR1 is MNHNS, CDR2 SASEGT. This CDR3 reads CASSERTSNEQYF. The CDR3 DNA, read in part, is TGTGCCAGCAGTGAAAGGACTAGCAACGAG.

The CDR3 DNA, read in part, is TGTGCCAGCAGCTTAGGAACCCGGGGGAACACTGAA. Its translation: CASSLGTRGNTE. The entire CDR3 protein is CASSLGTRGNTEAFF. The rearrangement uses TRBV7-8 and TRBJ1-1, with D unresolved. The CDR3 extends 3 residues past the end of the read, so its final part is completed from the germline J gene. The length of the CDR3 is 15 residues. Germline V gives CDR1 SGHVS, CDR2 FQNEAQ. Trimming stripped 1 base from V and 1 base from J, with 10 bases between.

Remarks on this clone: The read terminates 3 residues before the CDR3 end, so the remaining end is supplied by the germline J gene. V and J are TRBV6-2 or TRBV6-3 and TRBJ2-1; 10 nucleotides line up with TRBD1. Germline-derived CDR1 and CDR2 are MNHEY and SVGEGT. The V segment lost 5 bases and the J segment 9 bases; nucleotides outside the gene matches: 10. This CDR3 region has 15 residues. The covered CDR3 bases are TGTGCCAGCAGTCATGGGGACAGGGGTGGTGGTGAG. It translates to CASSHGDRGGGE. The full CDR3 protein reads CASSHGDRGGGEQFF.

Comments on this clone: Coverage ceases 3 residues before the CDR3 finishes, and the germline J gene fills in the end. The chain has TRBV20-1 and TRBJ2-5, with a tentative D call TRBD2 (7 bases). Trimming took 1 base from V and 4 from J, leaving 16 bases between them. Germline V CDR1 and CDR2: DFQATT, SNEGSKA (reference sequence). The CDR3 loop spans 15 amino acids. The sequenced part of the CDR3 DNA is TGCAGTGCTAGAGTCTCTGGGGGGGGCCGAGAGACC. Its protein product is CSARVSGGGRET. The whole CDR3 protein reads CSARVSGGGRETQYF.

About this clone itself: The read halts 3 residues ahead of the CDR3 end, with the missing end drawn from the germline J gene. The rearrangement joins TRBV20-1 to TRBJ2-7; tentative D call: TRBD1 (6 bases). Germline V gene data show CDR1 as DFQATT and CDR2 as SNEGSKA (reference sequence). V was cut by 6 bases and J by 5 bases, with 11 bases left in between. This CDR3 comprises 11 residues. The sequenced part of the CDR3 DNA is TGCAGTGCAACCCACAGGGACGAG. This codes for CSATHRDE. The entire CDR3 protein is CSATHRDEQYF.

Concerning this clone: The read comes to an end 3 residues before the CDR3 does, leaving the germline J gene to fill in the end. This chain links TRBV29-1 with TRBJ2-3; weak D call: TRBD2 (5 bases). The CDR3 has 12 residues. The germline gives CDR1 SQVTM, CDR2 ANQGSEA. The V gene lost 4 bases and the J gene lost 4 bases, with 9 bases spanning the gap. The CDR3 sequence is CSVVISADTQYF. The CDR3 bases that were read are TGCAGCGTTGTAATTAGCGCAGATACG.

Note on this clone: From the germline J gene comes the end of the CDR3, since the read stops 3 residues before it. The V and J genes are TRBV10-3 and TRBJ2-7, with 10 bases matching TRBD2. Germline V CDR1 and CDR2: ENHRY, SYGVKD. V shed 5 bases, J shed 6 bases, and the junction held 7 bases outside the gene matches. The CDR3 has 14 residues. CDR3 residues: CAISQTSGISEQYF. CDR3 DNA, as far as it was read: TGTGCCATCAGTCAAACTAGCGGGATTTCCGAG.